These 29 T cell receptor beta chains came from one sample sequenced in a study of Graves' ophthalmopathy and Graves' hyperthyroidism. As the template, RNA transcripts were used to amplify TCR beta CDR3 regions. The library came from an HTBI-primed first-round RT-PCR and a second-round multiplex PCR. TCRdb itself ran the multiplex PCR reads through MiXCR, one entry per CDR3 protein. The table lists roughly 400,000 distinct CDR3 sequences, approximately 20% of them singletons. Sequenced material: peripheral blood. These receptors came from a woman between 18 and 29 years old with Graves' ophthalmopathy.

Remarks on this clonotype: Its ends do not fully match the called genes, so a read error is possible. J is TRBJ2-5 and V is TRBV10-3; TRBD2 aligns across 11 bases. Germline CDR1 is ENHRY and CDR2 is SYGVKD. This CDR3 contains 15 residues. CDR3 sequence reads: CATSDWTSGSETQYF. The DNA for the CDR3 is TGTGCCACCAGTGACTGGACTAGCGGGTCGGAGACCCAGTACTTC.

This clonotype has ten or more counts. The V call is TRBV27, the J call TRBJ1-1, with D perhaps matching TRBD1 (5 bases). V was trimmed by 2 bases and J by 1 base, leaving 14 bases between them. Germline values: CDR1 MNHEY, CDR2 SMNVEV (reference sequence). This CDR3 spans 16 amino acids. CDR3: CASSLVPRGPNTEAFF. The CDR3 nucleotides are TGTGCCAGCAGTTTAGTACCGAGGGGTCCGAACACTGAAGCTTTCTTT.

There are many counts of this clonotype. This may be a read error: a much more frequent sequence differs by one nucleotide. CDR3 sequence reads: CASSAQGGQPQHF. CDR3 DNA: TGTGCCAGCAGTGCACAGGGTGGGCAGCCCCAGCATTTT. The chain couples TRBV2 to TRBJ1-5, with a weak D call TRBD1 (6 bases). CDR3 length: 13 residues. The V and J ends lost 4 bases and 7 bases respectively, with 11 bases between them. In germline, CDR1 is SNHLY, CDR2 FYNNEI. Supplemented by reference TRBV2 and TRBJ1-5, the full variable domain reads EPEVTQTPSHQVTQMGQEVILRCVPISNHLYFYWYRQILGQKVEFLVSFYNNEISEKSEIFDDQFSVERPDGSNFTLKIRSTKLEDSAMYFCASSAQGGQPQHFGDGTRLSIL.

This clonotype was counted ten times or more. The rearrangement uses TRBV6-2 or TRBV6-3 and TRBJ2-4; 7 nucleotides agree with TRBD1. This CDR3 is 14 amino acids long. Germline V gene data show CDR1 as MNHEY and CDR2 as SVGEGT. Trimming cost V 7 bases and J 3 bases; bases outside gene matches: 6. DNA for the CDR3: TGTGCCAGCATGAAGGGGGCTGGCAAAAACATTCAGTACTTC. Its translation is CASMKGAGKNIQYF.

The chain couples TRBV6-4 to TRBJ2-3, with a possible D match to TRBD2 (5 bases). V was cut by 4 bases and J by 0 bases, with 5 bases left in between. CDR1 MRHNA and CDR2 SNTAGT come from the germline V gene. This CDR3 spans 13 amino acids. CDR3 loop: CASSAGSTDTQYF. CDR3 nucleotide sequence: TGTGCCAGCAGTGCGGGAAGCACAGATACGCAGTATTTT.

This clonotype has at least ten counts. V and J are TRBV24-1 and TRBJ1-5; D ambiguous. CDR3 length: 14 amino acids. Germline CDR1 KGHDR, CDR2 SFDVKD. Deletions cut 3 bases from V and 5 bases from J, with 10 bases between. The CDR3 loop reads CATSDQYTDQPQHF. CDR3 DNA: TGTGCCACCAGTGATCAGTATACTGATCAGCCCCAGCATTTT.

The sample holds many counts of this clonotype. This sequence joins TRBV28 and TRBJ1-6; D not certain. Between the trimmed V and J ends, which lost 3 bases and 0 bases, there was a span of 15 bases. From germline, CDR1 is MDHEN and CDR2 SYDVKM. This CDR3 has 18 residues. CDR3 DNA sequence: TGTGCCAGCAGTTTTGATGGGGATTTGGGCTCCTATAATTCACCCCTCCACTTT. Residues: CASSFDGDLGSYNSPLHF.

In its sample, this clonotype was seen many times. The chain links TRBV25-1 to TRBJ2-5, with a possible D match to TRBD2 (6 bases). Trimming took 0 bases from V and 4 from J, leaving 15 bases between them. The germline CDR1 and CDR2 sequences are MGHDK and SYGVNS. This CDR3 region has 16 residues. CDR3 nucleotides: TGTGCCAGCAGTGAATACCTGGGGGAGGTAGGAGAGACCCAGTACTTC. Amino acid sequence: CASSEYLGEVGETQYF.

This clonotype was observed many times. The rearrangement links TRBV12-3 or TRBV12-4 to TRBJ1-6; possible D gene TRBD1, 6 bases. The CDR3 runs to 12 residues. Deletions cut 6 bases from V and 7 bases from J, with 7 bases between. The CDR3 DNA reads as TGTGCCAGCAGAGGGGGGAATTCACCCCTCCACTTT. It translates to CASRGGNSPLHF.

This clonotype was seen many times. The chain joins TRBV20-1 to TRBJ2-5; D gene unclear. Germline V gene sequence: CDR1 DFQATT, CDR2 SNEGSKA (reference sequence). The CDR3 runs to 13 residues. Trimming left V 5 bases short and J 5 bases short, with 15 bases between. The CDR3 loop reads CSAPTSPGETQYF. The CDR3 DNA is TGCAGTGCTCCGACTTCACCTGGGGAGACCCAGTACTTC.

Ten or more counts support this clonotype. The CDR3 region has the DNA TGCAGTGCTAGAGATTGGGGGGGGGCCGAGACCCAGTACTTC. Protein sequence: CSARDWGGAETQYF. This chain connects TRBV20-1 to TRBJ2-5, with a tentative D call TRBD2 (7 bases). Germline-derived CDR1 and CDR2 are DFQATT and SNEGSKA (reference sequence). This CDR3 has 14 residues. V was cut by 0 bases and J by 5 bases, with 13 bases left in between.

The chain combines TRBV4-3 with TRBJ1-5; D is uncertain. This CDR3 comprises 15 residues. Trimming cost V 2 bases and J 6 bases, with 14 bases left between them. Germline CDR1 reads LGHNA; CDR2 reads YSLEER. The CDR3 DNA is TGCGCCAGCAGCCAACAAGGTGAGGCGGGTCAGCCCCAGCATTTT. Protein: CASSQQGEAGQPQHF.

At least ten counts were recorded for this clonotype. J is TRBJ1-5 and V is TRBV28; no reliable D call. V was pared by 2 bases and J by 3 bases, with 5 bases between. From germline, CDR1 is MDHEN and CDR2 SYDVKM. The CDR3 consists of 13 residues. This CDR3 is CASSLIPNQPQHF. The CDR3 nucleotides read TGTGCCAGCAGTTTAATTCCCAATCAGCCCCAGCATTTT. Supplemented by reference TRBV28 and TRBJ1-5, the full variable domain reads DVKVTQSSRYLVKRTGEKVFLECVQDMDHENMFWYRQDPGLGLRLIYFSYDVKMKEKGDIPEGYSVSREKKERFSLILESASTNQTSMYLCASSLIPNQPQHFGDGTRLSIL.

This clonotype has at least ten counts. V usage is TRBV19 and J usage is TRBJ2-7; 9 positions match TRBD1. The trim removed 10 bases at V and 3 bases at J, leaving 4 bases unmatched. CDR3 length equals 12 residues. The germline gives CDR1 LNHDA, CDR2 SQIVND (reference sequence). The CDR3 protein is CATGTGLYEQYF. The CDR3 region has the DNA TGTGCCACCGGGACAGGGCTCTACGAGCAGTACTTC.

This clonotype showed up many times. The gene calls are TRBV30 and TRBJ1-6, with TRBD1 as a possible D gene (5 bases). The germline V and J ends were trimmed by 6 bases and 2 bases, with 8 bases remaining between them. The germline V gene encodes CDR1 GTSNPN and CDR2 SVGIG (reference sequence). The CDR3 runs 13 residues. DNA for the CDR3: TGTGCCTGCCAGGGTCCCTATAATTCACCCCTCCACTTT. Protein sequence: CACQGPYNSPLHF.

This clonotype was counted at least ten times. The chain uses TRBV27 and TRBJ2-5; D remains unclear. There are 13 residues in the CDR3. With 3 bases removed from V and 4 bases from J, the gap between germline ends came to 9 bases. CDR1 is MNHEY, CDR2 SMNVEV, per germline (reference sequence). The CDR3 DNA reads TGTGCCAGCAGTTTCGCTCCCCGAGAGACCCAGTACTTC. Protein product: CASSFAPRETQYF.

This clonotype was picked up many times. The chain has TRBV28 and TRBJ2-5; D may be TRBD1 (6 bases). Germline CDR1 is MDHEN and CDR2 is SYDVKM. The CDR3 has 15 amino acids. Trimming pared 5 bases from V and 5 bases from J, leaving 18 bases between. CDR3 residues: CASSRKTGWRETQYF. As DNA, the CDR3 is TGTGCCAGCAGTAGAAAAACAGGGTGGCGGGAGACCCAGTACTTC.

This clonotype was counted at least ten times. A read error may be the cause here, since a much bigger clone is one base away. Written as DNA, the CDR3 is TGTGCCAGCACCGTCGACACACAAGGGACCCAGTACTTC. It yields the protein CASTVDTQGTQYF. The rearrangement joins TRBV28 to TRBJ2-5, with no clear D. Germline CDR1 is MDHEN and CDR2 is SYDVKM. The CDR3 sequence is 13 residues long.

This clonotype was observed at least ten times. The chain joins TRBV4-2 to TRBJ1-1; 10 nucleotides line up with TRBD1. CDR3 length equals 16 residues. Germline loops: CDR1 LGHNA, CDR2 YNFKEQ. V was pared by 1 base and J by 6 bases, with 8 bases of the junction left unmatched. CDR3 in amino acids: CASSQAAGQGPAEAFF. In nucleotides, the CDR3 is TGTGCCAGCAGCCAAGCCGCGGGACAGGGGCCCGCTGAAGCTTTCTTT.

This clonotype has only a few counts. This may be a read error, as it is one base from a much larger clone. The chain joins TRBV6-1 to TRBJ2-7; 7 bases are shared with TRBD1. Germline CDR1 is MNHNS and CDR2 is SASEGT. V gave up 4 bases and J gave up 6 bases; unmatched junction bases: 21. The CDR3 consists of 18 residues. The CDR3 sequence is CASSGYRGFTSRVCEQYF. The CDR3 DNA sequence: TGTGCCAGCAGTGGATACAGGGGTTTCACCTCCCGTGTGTGCGAGCAGTACTTC.

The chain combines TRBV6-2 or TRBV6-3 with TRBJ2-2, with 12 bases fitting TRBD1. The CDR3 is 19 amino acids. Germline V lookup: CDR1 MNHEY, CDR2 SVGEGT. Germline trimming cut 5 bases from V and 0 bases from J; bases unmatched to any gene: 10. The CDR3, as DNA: TGTGCCAGCAGTCCAGGGACAGGGGGCACGACGTCGAACACCGGGGAGCTGTTTTTT. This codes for CASSPGTGGTTSNTGELFF.

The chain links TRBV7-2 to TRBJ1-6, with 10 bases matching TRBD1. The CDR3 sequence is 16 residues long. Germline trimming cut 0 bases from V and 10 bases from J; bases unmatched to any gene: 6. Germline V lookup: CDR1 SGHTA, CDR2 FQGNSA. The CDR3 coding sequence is TGTGCCAGCAGCTTAGCAGGACAGGGGGATCGGTCACCCCTCCACTTT. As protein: CASSLAGQGDRSPLHF.

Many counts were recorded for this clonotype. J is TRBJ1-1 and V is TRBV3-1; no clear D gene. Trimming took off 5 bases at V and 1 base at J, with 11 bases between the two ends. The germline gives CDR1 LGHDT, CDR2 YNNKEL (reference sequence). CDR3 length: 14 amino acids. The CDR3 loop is CASSLRPGNTEAFF. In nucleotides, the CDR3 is TGTGCCAGCAGCTTACGCCCGGGGAACACTGAAGCTTTCTTT.

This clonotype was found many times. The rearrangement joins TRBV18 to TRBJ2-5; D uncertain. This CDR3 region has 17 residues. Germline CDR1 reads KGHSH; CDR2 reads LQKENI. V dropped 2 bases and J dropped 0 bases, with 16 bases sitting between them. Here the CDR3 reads CASSPGVSSLYQETQYF. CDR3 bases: TGTGCCAGCTCACCAGGAGTGTCTTCTCTGTACCAAGAGACCCAGTACTTC.

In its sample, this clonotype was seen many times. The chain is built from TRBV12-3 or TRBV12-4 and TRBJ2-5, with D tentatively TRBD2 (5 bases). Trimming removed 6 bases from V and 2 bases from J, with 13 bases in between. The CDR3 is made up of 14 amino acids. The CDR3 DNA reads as TGTGCCAGCAGCCGACGACTAATTCAAGAGACCCAGTACTTC. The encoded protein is CASSRRLIQETQYF.

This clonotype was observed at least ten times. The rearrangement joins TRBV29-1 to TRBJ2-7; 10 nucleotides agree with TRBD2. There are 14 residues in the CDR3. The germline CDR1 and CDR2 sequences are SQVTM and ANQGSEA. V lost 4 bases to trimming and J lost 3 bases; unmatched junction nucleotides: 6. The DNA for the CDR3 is TGCAGCGTTGCTTTACTAGCGGGGAGCTACGAGCAGTACTTC. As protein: CSVALLAGSYEQYF.

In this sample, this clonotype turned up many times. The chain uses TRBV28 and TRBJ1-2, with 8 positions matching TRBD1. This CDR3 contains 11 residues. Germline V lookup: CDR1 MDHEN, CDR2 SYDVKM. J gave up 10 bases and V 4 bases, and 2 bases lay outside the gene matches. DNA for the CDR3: TGTGCCAGCAGTTCGACAGGGGTCTACACCTTC. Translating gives CASSSTGVYTF.

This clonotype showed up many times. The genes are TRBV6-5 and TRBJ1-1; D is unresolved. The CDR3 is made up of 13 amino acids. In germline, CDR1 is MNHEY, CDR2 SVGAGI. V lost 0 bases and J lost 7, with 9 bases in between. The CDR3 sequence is CASSYSKGVEAFF. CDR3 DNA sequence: TGTGCCAGCAGTTACTCGAAGGGAGTTGAAGCTTTCTTT.

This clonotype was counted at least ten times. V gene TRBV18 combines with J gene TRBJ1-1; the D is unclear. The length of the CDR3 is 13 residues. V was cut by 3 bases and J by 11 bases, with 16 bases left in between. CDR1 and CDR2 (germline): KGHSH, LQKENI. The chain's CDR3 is CASSPRTVEAAFF. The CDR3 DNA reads TGTGCCAGCTCACCCCGGACGGTTGAAGCGGCTTTCTTT. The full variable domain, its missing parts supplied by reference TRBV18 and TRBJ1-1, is NAGVMQNPRHLVRRRGQEARLRCSPMKGHSHVYWYRQLPEEGLKFMVYLQKENIIDESGMPKERFSAEFPKEGPSILRIQQVVRGDSAAYFCASSPRTVEAAFFGQGTRLTVV.